Listed below are T cell receptor beta chains from one sample, sequenced in a study of cytomegalovirus exposure and HLA in healthy donors. Method: immunoSEQ multiplex PCR; TCRdb's copy keeps in-frame clones and lacks some. The sample records fewer than 200,000 clones, more than 65% being singletons. The sample comprised PBMCs. These receptors were taken from a middle-aged man in good health and CMV-seropositive. The CDR3 runs from the conserved cysteine through the conserved F or W.

>TRBV27|TRBJ2-5
CASSRDSQETQYF
>TRBV7-3|TRBJ2-3
CASSIAGGTTDTQYF
>TRBV4-1|TRBJ2-7
CASSQEGTGPYEQYF
>TRBV7-3|TRBJ2-5
CASSSDRYQETQYF
>TRBV2|TRBJ2-7
CASTPSGTSYEQYF
>TRBV4-2|TRBJ2-1
CASSQDGTGGGYEQFF
>TRBV5-4|TRBJ2-3
CASSLMERRADTQYF
>TRBV5-1|TRBJ2-7
CASSSTGTSYEQYF
>TRBV5-1|TRBJ2-1
CASSLARDRVDEQFF
>TRBV7-2|TRBJ2-3
CASSLDLAAQYF
>TRBV7-7|TRBJ2-7
CASSLDRGHEQYF
>TRBV5-4|TRBJ2-7
CAIQGEGYEQYF
>TRBV7-9|TRBJ1-6
CASSLVGRSSYNSPLHF
>TRBV14|TRBJ2-5
CASSPQVQETQYF
>TRBV2|TRBJ2-1
CASRGFTPGHHSYNEQFF
>TRBV7-9|TRBJ2-1
CASRQAGGLGYNEQFF
>TRBV5-6|TRBJ2-7
CASSLTGEQYF
>TRBV7-9|TRBJ2-7
CASSLGGGGLYEQYF
>TRBV4-3|TRBJ2-6
CASSPLPGANVLTF
>TRBV2|TRBJ2-3
CASSLGGEADTQYF
>TRBV29-1|TRBJ2-5
CSVDGTVIQETQYF
>TRBV5-4|TRBJ1-1
CASSLAIQGQGGTEAFF
>TRBV5-4|TRBJ2-5
CASSGGLEKETQYF
>TRBV5-6|TRBJ2-2
CASSSGTGGLGTGELFF
>TRBV5-6|TRBJ2-1
CASSLPGFSYNEQFF
>TRBV9|TRBJ2-2
CASSHRQGTGELFF
>TRBV6-5|TRBJ2-2
CASSELRTGELFF
>TRBV6-5|TRBJ1-2
CASSYTRSDGYTF